The rows below give T cell receptor beta chains drawn from one sample of a study of blood T cell repertoires in COVID-19. Produced via immunoSEQ multiplex PCR; TCRdb's table is partial and in-frame only. Here the sample spans about 290,000 clones, around nine tenths being singletons. The sample taken for sequencing was peripheral blood. The source is a young woman with COVID-19, enrolled during active disease. Each CDR3 is given with its conserved first and last residue. The D gene is left open where the match is weak.

length	V	J	D	CDR3
11	TRBV27	TRBJ2-1	NA	CASSLGHEQFF
14	TRBV13	TRBJ2-5	NA	CASSLSDQGETQYF
11	TRBV15	TRBJ2-7	NA	CATSRASEQYF
13	TRBV18	TRBJ1-1	TRBD1	CASSETGSTEAFF
13	TRBV2	TRBJ2-3	TRBD2	CASSLAGSDTQYF
12	TRBV13	TRBJ1-2	NA	CASSPRGYGYTF
20	TRBV4-2	TRBJ1-3	TRBD1	CASSPGVDRGLWGSGNTIYF
17	TRBV5-6	TRBJ2-4	NA	CASSLVASGLAKNIQYF
14	TRBV4-1	TRBJ1-2	NA	CASSQVIRDGGYTF
18	TRBV9	TRBJ2-1	TRBD2	CASPKLVRLAVSYNEQFF
14	TRBV13	TRBJ1-5	NA	CASSLGYSNQPQHF
13	TRBV19	TRBJ2-5	TRBD1	CASSAGGSETQYF
14	TRBV5-6	TRBJ1-2	TRBD1	CASSFGTDNYGYTF
13	TRBV19	TRBJ1-1	TRBD1	CASMAGGLTEAFF
12	TRBV2	TRBJ1-2	NA	CASSADGDGYTF
16	TRBV6-1	TRBJ2-7	TRBD1	CASSAWRDRVGYEQYF
12	TRBV12-3/TRBV12-4	TRBJ1-1	TRBD1	CASRPRGQRAFF
15	TRBV28	TRBJ2-7	TRBD2	CASSLGTSLDYEQYF
15	TRBV28	TRBJ1-5	TRBD1	CASSLASGGVQPQHF
15	TRBV3-1/TRBV3-2	TRBJ1-5	NA	CASSQDSGPRQPQHF